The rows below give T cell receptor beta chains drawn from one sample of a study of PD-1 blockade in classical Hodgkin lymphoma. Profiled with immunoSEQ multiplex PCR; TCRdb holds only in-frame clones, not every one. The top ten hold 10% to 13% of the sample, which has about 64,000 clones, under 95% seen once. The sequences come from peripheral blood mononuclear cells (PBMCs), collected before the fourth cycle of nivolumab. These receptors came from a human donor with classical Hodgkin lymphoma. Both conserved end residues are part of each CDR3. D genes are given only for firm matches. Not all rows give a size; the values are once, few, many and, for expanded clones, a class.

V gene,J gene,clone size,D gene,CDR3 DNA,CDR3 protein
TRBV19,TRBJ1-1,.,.,TGTGCCAGTATACTGGAGACTGAAGCTTTCTTT,CASILETEAFF
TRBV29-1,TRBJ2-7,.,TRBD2,TGCAGCGTTTGGACTAGCGGAGTCTACGAGCAGTACTTC,CSVWTSGVYEQYF
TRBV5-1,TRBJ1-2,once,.,TGCGCCAGCAGAGGGTGGCGGGGAGTGGACTATGGCTACACCTTC,CASRGWRGVDYGYTF
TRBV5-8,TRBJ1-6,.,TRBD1,TGTGCCAGCAGTAGACAGGGGACAGATTCACCCCTCCACTTT,CASSRQGTDSPLHF
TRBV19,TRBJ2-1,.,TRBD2,TGTGCCAGTAGTTCCCCGGGACTAGCCTCCAATGAGCAGTTCTTC,CASSSPGLASNEQFF
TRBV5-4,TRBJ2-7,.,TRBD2,TGTGCCAGCAGCCCCGGGACTAGCCTCTACGAGCAGTACTTC,CASSPGTSLYEQYF
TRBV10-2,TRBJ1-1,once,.,TGCGCCAGCAGTGAGACCCCAGGAGTCATGAACACTGAAGCTTTCTTT,CASSETPGVMNTEAFF
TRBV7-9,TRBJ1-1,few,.,TGTGCCAGCAGCCCAACACTGGAGGAAGCTTTCTTT,CASSPTLEEAFF
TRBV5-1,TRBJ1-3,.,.,TGCGCCAGCAGCTTGGTGTCAGGGTTTAGAAACACCATATATTTT,CASSLVSGFRNTIYF
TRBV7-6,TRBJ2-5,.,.,TGTGCCAGCAGCTTAGGAACGGTAGGAGAGACCCAGTACTTC,CASSLGTVGETQYF
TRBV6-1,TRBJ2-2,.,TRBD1,TGTGCCAGCAGTACACAGGGGGACACCGGGGAGCTGTTTTTT,CASSTQGDTGELFF
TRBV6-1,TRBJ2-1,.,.,TGTGCCAGCAGTGAAGAGGGGTACGGTCTGGACAATGAGCAGTTCTTC,CASSEEGYGLDNEQFF
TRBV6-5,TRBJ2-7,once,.,TGTGCCAGCAGTTGGGGGTCGGGCTCCTACGAGCAGTACTTC,CASSWGSGSYEQYF
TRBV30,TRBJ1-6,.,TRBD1,TGTGCCTTAGGGGGCGCCGGGGAGTCACCCCTCCACTTT,CALGGAGESPLHF
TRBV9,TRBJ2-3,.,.,TGTGCCAGCAGCGTTGGAGGAAGCACAGATACGCAGTATTTT,CASSVGGSTDTQYF
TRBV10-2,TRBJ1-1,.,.,TGCGCCAGCAGAGACTCGGTAAGGAACACTGAAGCTTTCTTT,CASRDSVRNTEAFF
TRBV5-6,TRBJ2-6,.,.,TGTGCCAGCAGCTTGTTTGGACAGAGCCTTTCTGGGGCCAACGTCCTGACTTTC,CASSLFGQSLSGANVLTF
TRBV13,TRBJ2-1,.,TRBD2,TGTGCCAGCAGCTTAACTAGCGGGGGGGTGCATGAGCAGTTCTTC,CASSLTSGGVHEQFF
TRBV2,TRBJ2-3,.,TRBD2,TGTGCCAGCAGGTTTGGGACTAGCTCAGATACGCAGTATTTT,CASRFGTSSDTQYF
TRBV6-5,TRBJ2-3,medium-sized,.,TGTGCCAGCAGTTACTCGACGGCAGATACGCAGTATTTT,CASSYSTADTQYF
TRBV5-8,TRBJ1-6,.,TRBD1,TGTGCCAGCGGTGGGACAGGGAGTTCACCCCTCCACTTT,CASGGTGSSPLHF
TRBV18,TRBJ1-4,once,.,TGTGCCAGCTCACCCCGTCAATTTGCAACTAATGAAAAACTGTTTTTT,CASSPRQFATNEKLFF
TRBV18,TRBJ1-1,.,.,TGTGCCAGCTCACCACCGCGCAGGGTTGAAGCTTTCTTT,CASSPPRRVEAFF
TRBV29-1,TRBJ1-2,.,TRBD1,TGCAGCGCCCGACAGGGGGCGGTCTATGGCTACACCTTC,CSARQGAVYGYTF
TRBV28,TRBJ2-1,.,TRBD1,TGTGCCAGCAATGCGCCGGGACAGGGAAACAATGAGCAGTTCTTC,CASNAPGQGNNEQFF
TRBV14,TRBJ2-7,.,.,TGTGCCAGCAGCCAAGGCCCTTTCACACGGACTGACTACGAGCAGTACTTC,CASSQGPFTRTDYEQYF
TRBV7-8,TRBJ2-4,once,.,TGTGCCAGCAGCTCGCGACAGTTGATGGGGTCCTTAGCCAAAAACATTCAGTACTTC,CASSSRQLMGSLAKNIQYF
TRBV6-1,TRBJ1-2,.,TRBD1,TGTGCCAGCAGTAGGACAGGGACAATCTATGGCTACACCTTC,CASSRTGTIYGYTF
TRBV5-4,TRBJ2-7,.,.,TGTGCCAGCAGCCGATTAGATGTTAACTCCTACGAGCAGTACTTC,CASSRLDVNSYEQYF
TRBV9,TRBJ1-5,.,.,TGTGCCAGCAGCGAGTCGGGCGGACCCAATCAGCCCCAGCATTTT,CASSESGGPNQPQHF
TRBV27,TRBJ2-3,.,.,TGTGCCAGCAGTTTTTTAGGCTCCGAGGATACGCAGTATTTT,CASSFLGSEDTQYF
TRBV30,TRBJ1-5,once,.,TGTGCCTGGAGTCTTGACAGTAGCAATCAGCCCCAGCATTTT,CAWSLDSSNQPQHF
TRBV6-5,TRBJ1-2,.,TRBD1,TGTGCCAGCAGACCGGGACAGGCCAACTATGGCTACACCTTC,CASRPGQANYGYTF
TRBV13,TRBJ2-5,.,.,TGTGCCAGCAGCTCCACGAAGGTCCGGGAGACCCAGTACTTC,CASSSTKVRETQYF
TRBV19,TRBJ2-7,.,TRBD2,TGTGCCAGTAGTATAAAGGGGGAGCGGGGGGGCCACGAGCAGTACTTC,CASSIKGERGGHEQYF
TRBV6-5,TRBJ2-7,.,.,TGTGCCAGCAGTTACTTCTCAGGAGGAAGTGGGTACGAGCAGTACTTC,CASSYFSGGSGYEQYF
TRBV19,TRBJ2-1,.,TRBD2,TGTGCCAGTAGTTTCCTAGCGGCTGAGCAGTTCTTC,CASSFLAAEQFF
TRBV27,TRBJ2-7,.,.,TGTGCCAGCAGACCCAGATACGAGCAGTACTTC,CASRPRYEQYF
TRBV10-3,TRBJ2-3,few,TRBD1,TGTGCCGGCAGCAGGGGGAGCACAGATACGCAGTATTTT,CAGSRGSTDTQYF
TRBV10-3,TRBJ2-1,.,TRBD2,TGTGCCGTTGGTCGGGAGGATGAGCAGTTCTTC,CAVGREDEQFF
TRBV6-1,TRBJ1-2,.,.,TGTGCCAGCAGTGAAGGAGGCGGAACCAACTATGGCTACACCTTC,CASSEGGGTNYGYTF
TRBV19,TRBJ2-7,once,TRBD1,TGTGCCAGTAGACTTACCGATACAGGGGCCTACGAGCAGTACTTC,CASRLTDTGAYEQYF
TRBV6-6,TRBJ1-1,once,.,TGTGCCAGCAGAGTTAAAGGGAACACTGAAGCTTTCTTT,CASRVKGNTEAFF
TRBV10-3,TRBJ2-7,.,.,TGTGCCATCAGTGAGTTCTCTCTCCAGTATTACGAGCAGTACTTC,CAISEFSLQYYEQYF
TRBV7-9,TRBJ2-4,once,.,TGTGCCAGCAGCGACACGAAGAAAGGGTCTGCCAAAAACATTCAGTACTTC,CASSDTKKGSAKNIQYF
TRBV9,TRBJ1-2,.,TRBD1,TGTGCCAGCAGTCCCGGACAGGGGAGGGACTATGGCTACACCTTC,CASSPGQGRDYGYTF
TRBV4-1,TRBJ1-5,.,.,TGCGCCAGCAGCCACGGGAGGGACAGCAATCAGCCCCAGCATTTT,CASSHGRDSNQPQHF
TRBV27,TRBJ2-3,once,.,TGTGCCAGCAGTTTCACTCCCCCTAGACACACGCAGTATTTT,CASSFTPPRHTQYF
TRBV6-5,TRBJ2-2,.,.,TGTGCCAGCAGTTTGTACAGGGCAGGCACCGGGGAGCTGTTTTTT,CASSLYRAGTGELFF
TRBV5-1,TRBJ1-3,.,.,TGCGCCAGCAGCTTGGCCGGAAGCTCTGGAAACACCATATATTTT,CASSLAGSSGNTIYF
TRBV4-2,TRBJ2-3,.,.,TGTGCCAGCAGCCGCGGAGGAGATACGCAGTATTTT,CASSRGGDTQYF
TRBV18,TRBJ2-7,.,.,TGTGCCAGCTCACCGTCGGGAGACACCGAGCAGTACTTC,CASSPSGDTEQYF
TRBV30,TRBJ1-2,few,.,TGTGCCTCAACAGGAGACTATGGCTACACCTTC,CASTGDYGYTF
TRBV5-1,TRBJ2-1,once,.,TGCGCCAGCAGCTCGCCACTCGGGGATGAGCAGTTCTTC,CASSSPLGDEQFF
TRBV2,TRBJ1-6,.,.,TGTGCCAGCAGTGAGACCAGCCCAGGGTCACCCCTCCACTTT,CASSETSPGSPLHF
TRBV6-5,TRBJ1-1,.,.,TGTGCCAGCAGTTACTCGGCGAACACTGAAGCTTTCTTT,CASSYSANTEAFF
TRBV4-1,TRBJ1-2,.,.,TGCGCCAGCAGCCAAGTCCGACTGACAGCTAACTATGGCTACACCTTC,CASSQVRLTANYGYTF